This paragraph covers one T cell receptor (beta chain) sequence. Profiled with immunoSEQ multiplex PCR; TCRdb holds only in-frame clones, not every one. The sample contains tens of thousands of clones, approximately 90% of which appear only once. This specimen comes from a study of control samples from healthy donors and cancer patients. Germline loops: CDR1 LNHDA, CDR2 SQIVND (reference sequence). This CDR3 is built from 15 residues. Trimming cost V 1 base and J 10 bases; bases outside gene matches: 5. The sequence came from a woman aged 60-75 years with head and neck cancer. The chain carries TRBV19 and TRBJ2-1, with 12 nucleotides matching TRBD2. Sequences were obtained from PBMCs. The CDR3: CASSIGLAGVGEQFF. The CDR3 DNA follows: TGTGCCAGTAGTATAGGACTAGCGGGAGTCGGGGAGCAGTTCTTC.